Listed below are T cell receptor beta chains from one sample, sequenced in a study of precursors of human CD4 cytotoxic T cells. TCRdb passed the reads through MiXCR, listing each CDR3 protein once. The sample has hundreds of distinct CDR3 sequences; 18% are singletons. Sequencing used memory CD4+ T cells from blood (PBMCs). The source of these receptors is a human donor in good health. Each CDR3 is given with its conserved first and last residue. A D gene is named only where the DNA matches it firmly. Clone size appears in some rows only: once, few, many, or a class for an expanded clone.

NA	TRBV7-2	TRBD2	TRBJ2-5	CASSSGLAGETQYF	TGTGCCAGCAGCTCGGGACTAGCGGGGGAGACCCAGTACTTC
NA	TRBV12-3/TRBV12-4	TRBD1	TRBJ1-1	CASNPIQGTYLNTEAFF	TGTGCCAGCAACCCAATACAGGGGACATACCTGAACACTGAAGCTTTCTTT
few	TRBV5-6	NA	TRBJ2-7	CASSLSRYEQYF	TGTGCCAGCAGCTTGTCCCGATACGAGCAGTACTTC
NA	TRBV7-9	NA	TRBJ1-1	CASSLSGRNTEAFF	TGTGCCAGCAGCTTGTCCGGGAGGAACACTGAAGCTTTCTTT
few	TRBV20-1	TRBD2	TRBJ2-5	CSAGGGETQYF	TGCAGTGCCGGGGGAGGGGAGACCCAGTACTTC
NA	TRBV24-1	NA	TRBJ2-6	CATSEWKGSGANVLTF	TGTGCCACCAGTGAATGGAAGGGTTCTGGGGCCAACGTCCTGACTTTC
large	TRBV7-3	TRBD2	TRBJ2-7	CASSLTGTSGGSSYEQYF	TGTGCCAGCAGCTTGACCGGGACTAGCGGGGGAAGCTCCTACGAGCAGTACTTC
few	TRBV6-5	TRBD2	TRBJ2-1	CASSRTFSGRSSYNEQFF	TGTGCCAGCAGCCGTACCTTTAGCGGGCGCAGCTCCTACAATGAGCAGTTCTTC
large	TRBV10-1	TRBD1	TRBJ1-2	CASSPGTDYGYTF	TGCGCCAGCAGCCCCGGGACAGACTATGGCTACACCTTC
few	TRBV11-2	NA	TRBJ2-6	CASSPRFQVAGANVLTF	TGTGCCAGCAGCCCACGCTTTCAGGTCGCTGGGGCCAACGTCCTGACTTTC
NA	TRBV5-1	NA	TRBJ2-1	CASSFGPGTPNNEQFF	TGTGCCAGCAGCTTTGGACCGGGAACTCCAAACAATGAGCAGTTCTTC
NA	TRBV4-1	NA	TRBJ1-3	CASSQAGGNTIYF	TGCGCCAGCAGCCAAGCCGGAGGAAACACCATATATTTT
few	TRBV3-1	TRBD1	TRBJ2-7	CASSARTGEQYF	TGTGCCAGCAGCGCTCGGACAGGCGAGCAGTACTTC
NA	TRBV5-5	NA	TRBJ2-4	CASSLAGGIAKNIQYF	TGTGCCAGCAGCTTGGCAGGGGGGATAGCCAAAAACATTCAGTACTTC
NA	TRBV10-3	TRBD2	TRBJ2-5	CAISESTSGGETQYF	TGTGCCATCAGTGAGTCGACTAGCGGGGGGGAGACCCAGTACTTC
few	TRBV6-5	TRBD2	TRBJ2-2	CASSGLAGRDTGELFF	TGTGCCAGCAGTGGATTAGCGGGGAGAGACACCGGGGAGCTGTTTTTT
NA	TRBV12-3/TRBV12-4	NA	TRBJ2-5	CASGLASLETQYF	TGTGCCAGCGGTCTAGCTAGTCTAGAGACCCAGTACTTC
NA	TRBV2	NA	TRBJ1-5	CASSRNRDSNQPQHF	TGTGCCAGCAGTAGGAACAGGGATAGCAATCAGCCCCAGCATTTT
NA	TRBV3-1	TRBD1	TRBJ1-5	CASSPTGGNQPQHF	TGTGCCAGCAGCCCGACAGGGGGCAATCAGCCCCAGCATTTT
NA	TRBV11-1	NA	TRBJ2-7	CASSSNPGHKSYEQYF	TGTGCCAGCAGCTCTAACCCGGGACACAAGTCCTACGAGCAGTACTTC
NA	TRBV18	NA	TRBJ1-1	CASSPQVLSDGTEAFF	TGTGCCAGCTCACCACAGGTCCTCTCAGATGGCACTGAAGCTTTCTTT
few	TRBV6-6	NA	TRBJ2-2	CASSYLEDTGELFF	TGTGCCAGCAGTTACTTGGAGGACACCGGGGAGCTGTTTTTT
few	TRBV5-1	NA	TRBJ2-3	CASSVGGSTDTQYF	TGCGCCAGCAGCGTAGGTGGGTCGACAGATACGCAGTATTTT
NA	TRBV20-1	TRBD2	TRBJ2-7	CSARTAGLAGLLAPYEQYF	TGCAGTGCTAGGACAGCGGGACTAGCGGGACTCCTTGCTCCCTACGAGCAGTACTTC
few	TRBV7-3	NA	TRBJ2-3	CASSFGRTDTQYF	TGTGCCAGCAGCTTTGGGCGCACAGATACGCAGTATTTT
few	TRBV27	NA	TRBJ2-7	CASSLSTGDEQYF	TGTGCCAGCAGTTTGTCGACAGGTGACGAGCAGTACTTC
NA	TRBV6-6	NA	TRBJ2-3	CASSYSLRGTSTDTQYF	TGTGCCAGCAGTTACTCCCTCCGCGGCACTAGCACAGATACGCAGTATTTT
NA	TRBV5-1	TRBD1	TRBJ2-3	CASHPGQDTDTQYF	TGCGCCAGTCATCCGGGACAGGACACAGATACGCAGTATTTT
few	TRBV24-1	TRBD1	TRBJ2-3	CATSDLGTGGAEDTQYF	TGTGCCACCAGTGACCTTGGGACAGGGGGCGCGGAAGATACGCAGTATTTT
few	TRBV20-1	TRBD1	TRBJ2-2	CSANQGAQGGELFF	TGCAGTGCAAACCAGGGGGCGCAGGGCGGGGAGCTGTTTTTT
NA	TRBV4-2	NA	TRBJ2-2	CASSLEGTFTGELFF	TGTGCCAGCAGCTTGGAAGGGACTTTCACCGGGGAGCTGTTTTTT
NA	TRBV10-3	NA	TRBJ2-1	CAISPRANEQFF	TGTGCCATCAGCCCCCGGGCTAATGAGCAGTTCTTC
NA	TRBV20-1	TRBD2	TRBJ2-1	CSADWTSGRRNEQFF	TGCAGTGCGGATTGGACTAGCGGGAGGAGGAATGAGCAGTTCTTC
NA	TRBV20-1	NA	TRBJ1-2	CSAGGGELYGYTF	TGCAGTGCTGGAGGAGGGGAACTCTATGGCTACACCTTC
NA	TRBV5-4	NA	TRBJ2-1	CASSFLAGMYMNEQFF	TGTGCCAGCAGCTTCCTGGCGGGAATGTATATGAATGAGCAGTTCTTC
NA	TRBV20-1	NA	TRBJ1-5	CSASTGEQPQHF	TGCAGTGCCTCGACCGGAGAGCAGCCCCAGCATTTT
NA	TRBV2	NA	TRBJ1-1	CASSPTGQGKNTEAFF	TGTGCCAGCAGTCCTACAGGCCAAGGGAAGAACACTGAAGCTTTCTTT
NA	TRBV30	NA	TRBJ1-6	CAWRRQVDNSPLHF	TGTGCCTGGAGGAGACAGGTGGATAATTCACCCCTCCACTTT
NA	TRBV28	TRBD2	TRBJ2-3	CASNPGTSVTDTQYF	TGTGCCAGCAACCCCGGGACTAGCGTCACAGATACGCAGTATTTT
few	TRBV6-5	NA	TRBJ2-3	CASRYFPTKAEDTQYF	TGTGCCAGCAGATACTTTCCGACTAAAGCGGAAGATACGCAGTATTTT
few	TRBV3-1	TRBD2	TRBJ2-7	CASSQDGTSGSWEQYF	TGTGCCAGCAGCCAAGACGGGACTAGCGGGTCTTGGGAGCAGTACTTC
NA	TRBV6-5	TRBD2	TRBJ2-7	CASSYGAGGGYEQYF	TGTGCCAGCAGTTACGGCGCGGGAGGGGGCTACGAGCAGTACTTC
NA	TRBV5-1	NA	TRBJ1-5	CASSTGRGQPQHF	TGCGCCAGCAGCACAGGGAGAGGACAGCCCCAGCATTTT
NA	TRBV30	TRBD1	TRBJ1-5	CAWSVQRTGRYNQPQHF	TGTGCCTGGAGTGTACAACGGACAGGGAGATACAATCAGCCCCAGCATTTT
NA	TRBV6-1	NA	TRBJ1-6	CASSRHEAYNSPLHF	TGTGCCAGCAGTCGGCATGAAGCCTATAATTCACCCCTCCACTTT
NA	TRBV24-1	NA	TRBJ1-2	CATSDSGNGYTF	TGTGCCACCAGTGATTCAGGGAATGGCTACACCTTC
NA	TRBV29-1	NA	TRBJ1-2	CSVEGQGLIYGYTF	TGCAGCGTTGAAGGCCAAGGACTAATATATGGCTACACCTTC
NA	TRBV24-1	TRBD2	TRBJ2-3	CATSGGTSGTDTQYF	TGTGCCACCAGTGGGGGGACTAGCGGAACAGATACGCAGTATTTT
NA	TRBV15	NA	TRBJ1-4	CATSRKVNEKLFF	TGTGCCACCAGCAGAAAAGTTAATGAAAAACTGTTTTTT
few	TRBV27	NA	TRBJ2-5	CASGTVQGGQETQYF	TGTGCCAGCGGGACAGTCCAGGGGGGACAAGAGACCCAGTACTTC
NA	TRBV7-9	NA	TRBJ2-7	CAISFSGPTMPEQYF	TGTGCCATCAGCTTTAGTGGACCAACGATGCCCGAGCAGTACTTC
NA	TRBV7-2	TRBD2	TRBJ2-3	CASSQGLALNTQYF	TGTGCCAGCAGCCAAGGACTAGCGCTGAATACGCAGTATTTT
NA	TRBV11-2	TRBD2	TRBJ2-5	CASSRKREGLETQYF	TGTGCCAGCAGTAGAAAGCGGGAGGGTCTCGAGACCCAGTACTTC
few	TRBV11-2	NA	TRBJ2-3	CASSLTHPGDTQYF	TGTGCCAGCAGCTTAACTCACCCGGGAGATACGCAGTATTTT
NA	TRBV5-1	NA	TRBJ1-1	CASSPDNSNLRNTEAFF	TGCGCCAGCAGCCCGGACAATTCTAATTTGAGGAACACTGAAGCTTTCTTT
NA	TRBV7-6	TRBD1	TRBJ1-1	CASSLGGGRATEAFF	TGTGCCAGCAGCTTAGGAGGGGGCCGGGCCACTGAAGCTTTCTTT